This TCR beta chain was documented in a study of regulatory T cells in long-lasting Graves disease. Whole-study results and caveats: Patients with persistent disease shared 2,900 or so public clonotypes, outpacing the roughly 870 shared by new patients.

Turning to this clonotype: Its antigen is not identified.

Arm-PCR with iRepertoire HTBI primers amplified the CDR3 regions for these TCR beta libraries. TCRdb reanalysed the multiplex PCR reads using MiXCR and keeps one entry per CDR3 protein. The table shows about 660,000 distinct CDR3 sequences, with 25% to 35% occurring only once. Noted time point: persistent/refractory GD, antithyroid drugs over 5 years with positive TRAb. From RNA extracted from PBMCs, the TCR library was made. The V and J ends lost 4 bases and 7 bases, in that order; junction bases with no gene match: 8. Germline V lookup: CDR1 SGHDN, CDR2 FVKESK. There are 14 residues in the CDR3. The receptor was isolated from a female donor with Graves disease. Sequences were derived from peripheral blood mononuclear cells (PBMCs), sampled when the disease was refractory, from a patient treated with antithyroid drugs. The rearrangement uses TRBV14 and TRBJ1-1; TRBD1 aligns across 8 bases. The CDR3 DNA sequence: TGTGCCAGCAGCCGAGGGACAGGCGGAGGTGAAGCTTTCTTT. This sequence encodes CASSRGTGGGEAFF.